This T cell receptor beta chain was recorded in a study of regulatory T cells in long-lasting Graves disease. Specified time point: persistent/refractory GD, antithyroid drugs over 5 years with positive TRAb. With RNA extracted from PBMCs as input, the TCR library was made. This CDR3 contains 15 residues. Per the germline V gene, CDR1 is KGHSH and CDR2 is LQKENI. The V gene lost 1 base and the J gene lost 9 bases, with 16 bases spanning the gap. iRepertoire HTBI primers and Arm-PCR of CDR3 regions built TCR beta libraries. Each CDR3 protein gets one entry after TCRdb re-called the multiplex PCR reads with MiXCR. The sample yields almost 350,000 distinct CDR3 sequences, 15% to 20% seen once.

This chain links TRBV18 with TRBJ1-5, with D perhaps matching TRBD1 (5 bases). This TCR was sampled from a female donor with Graves disease. Material: peripheral blood mononuclear cells (PBMCs), obtained when the disease was refractory, from a patient treated with antithyroid drugs. The CDR3 DNA reads as TGTGCCAGCTCACCACGAGGGACGGGTCAAATGCCCCAGCATTTT. Translation: CASSPRGTGQMPQHF.